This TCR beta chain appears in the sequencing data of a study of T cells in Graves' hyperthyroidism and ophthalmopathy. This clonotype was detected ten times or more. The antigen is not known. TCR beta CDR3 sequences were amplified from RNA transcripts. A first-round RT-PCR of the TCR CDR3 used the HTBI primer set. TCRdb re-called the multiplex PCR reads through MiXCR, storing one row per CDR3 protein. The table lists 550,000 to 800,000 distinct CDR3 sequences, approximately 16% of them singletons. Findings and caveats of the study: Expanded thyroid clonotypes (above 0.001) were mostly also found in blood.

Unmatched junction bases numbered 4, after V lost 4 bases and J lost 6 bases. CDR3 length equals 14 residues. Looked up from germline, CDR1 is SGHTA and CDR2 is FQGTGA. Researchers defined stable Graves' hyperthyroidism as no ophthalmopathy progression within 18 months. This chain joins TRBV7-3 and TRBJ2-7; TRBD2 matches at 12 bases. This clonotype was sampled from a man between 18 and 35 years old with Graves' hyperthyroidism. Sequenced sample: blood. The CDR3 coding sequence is TGTGCCAGCAGCTCTAGCGGGAGGGCCGGCGAGCAGTACTTC. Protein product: CASSSSGRAGEQYF. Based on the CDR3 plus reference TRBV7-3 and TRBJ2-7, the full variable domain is GAGVSQTPSNKVTEKGKYVELRCDPISGHTALYWYRQSLGQGPEFLIYFQGTGAADDSGLPNDRFFAVRPEGSVSTLKIQRTERGDSAVYLCASSSSGRAGEQYFGPGTRLTVT.